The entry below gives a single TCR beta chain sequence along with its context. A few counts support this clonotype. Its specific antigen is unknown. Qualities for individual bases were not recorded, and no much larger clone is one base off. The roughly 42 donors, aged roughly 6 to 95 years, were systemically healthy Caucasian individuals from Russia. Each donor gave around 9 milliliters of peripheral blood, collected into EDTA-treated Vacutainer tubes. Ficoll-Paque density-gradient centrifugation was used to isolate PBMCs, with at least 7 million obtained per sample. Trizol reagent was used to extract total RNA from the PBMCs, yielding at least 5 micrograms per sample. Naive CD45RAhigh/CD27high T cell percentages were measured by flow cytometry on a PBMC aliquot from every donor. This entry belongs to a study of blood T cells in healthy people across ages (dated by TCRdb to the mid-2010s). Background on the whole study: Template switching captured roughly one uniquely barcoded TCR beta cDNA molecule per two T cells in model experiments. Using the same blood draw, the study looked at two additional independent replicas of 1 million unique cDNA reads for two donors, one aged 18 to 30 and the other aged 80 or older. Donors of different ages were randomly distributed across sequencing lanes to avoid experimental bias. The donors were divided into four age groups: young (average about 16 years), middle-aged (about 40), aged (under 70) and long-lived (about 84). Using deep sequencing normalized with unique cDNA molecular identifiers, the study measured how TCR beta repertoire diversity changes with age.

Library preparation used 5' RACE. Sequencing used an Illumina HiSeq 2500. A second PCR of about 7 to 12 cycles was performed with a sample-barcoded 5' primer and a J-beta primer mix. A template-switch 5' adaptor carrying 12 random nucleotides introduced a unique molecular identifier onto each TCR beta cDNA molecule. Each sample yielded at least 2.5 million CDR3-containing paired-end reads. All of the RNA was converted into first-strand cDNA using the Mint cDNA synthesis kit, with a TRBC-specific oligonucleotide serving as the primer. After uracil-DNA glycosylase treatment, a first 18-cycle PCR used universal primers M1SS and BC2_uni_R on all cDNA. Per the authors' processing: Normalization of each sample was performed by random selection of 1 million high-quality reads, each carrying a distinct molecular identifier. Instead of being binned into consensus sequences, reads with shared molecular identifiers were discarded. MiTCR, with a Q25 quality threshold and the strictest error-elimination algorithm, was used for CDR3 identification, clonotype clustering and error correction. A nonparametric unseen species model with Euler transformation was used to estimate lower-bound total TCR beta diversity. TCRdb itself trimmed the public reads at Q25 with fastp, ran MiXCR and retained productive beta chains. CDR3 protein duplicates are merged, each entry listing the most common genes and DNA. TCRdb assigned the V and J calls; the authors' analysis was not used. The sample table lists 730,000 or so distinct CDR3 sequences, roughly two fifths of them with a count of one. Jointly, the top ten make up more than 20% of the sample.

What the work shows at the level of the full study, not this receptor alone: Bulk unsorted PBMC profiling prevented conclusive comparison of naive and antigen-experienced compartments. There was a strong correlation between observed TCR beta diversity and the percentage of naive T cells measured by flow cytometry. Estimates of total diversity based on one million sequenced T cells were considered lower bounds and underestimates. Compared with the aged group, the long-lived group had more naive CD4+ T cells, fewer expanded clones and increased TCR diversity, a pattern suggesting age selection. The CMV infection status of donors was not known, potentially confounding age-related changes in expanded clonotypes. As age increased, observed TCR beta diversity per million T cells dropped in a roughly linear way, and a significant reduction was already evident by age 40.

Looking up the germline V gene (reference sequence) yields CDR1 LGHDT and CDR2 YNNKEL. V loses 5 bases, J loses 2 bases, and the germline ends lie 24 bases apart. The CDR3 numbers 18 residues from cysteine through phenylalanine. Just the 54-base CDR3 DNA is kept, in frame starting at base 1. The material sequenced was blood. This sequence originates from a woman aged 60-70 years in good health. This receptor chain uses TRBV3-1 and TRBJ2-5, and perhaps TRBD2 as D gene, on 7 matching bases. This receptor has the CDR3 CASSWTGGGGGVQETQYF. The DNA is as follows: TGTGCCAGCAGCTGGACGGGGGGCGGAGGAGGGGTACAAGAGACCCAGTACTTC.